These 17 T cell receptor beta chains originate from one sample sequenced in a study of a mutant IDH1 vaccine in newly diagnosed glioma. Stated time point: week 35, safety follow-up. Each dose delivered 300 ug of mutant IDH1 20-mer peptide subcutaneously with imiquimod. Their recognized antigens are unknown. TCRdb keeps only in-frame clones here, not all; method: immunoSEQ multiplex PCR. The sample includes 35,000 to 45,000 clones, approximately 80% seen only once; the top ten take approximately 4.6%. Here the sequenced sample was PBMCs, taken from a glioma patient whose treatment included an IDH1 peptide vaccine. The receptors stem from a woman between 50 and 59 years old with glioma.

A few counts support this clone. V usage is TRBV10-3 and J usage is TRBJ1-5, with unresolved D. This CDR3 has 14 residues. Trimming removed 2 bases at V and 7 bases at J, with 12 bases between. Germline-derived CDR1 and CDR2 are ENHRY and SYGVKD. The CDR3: CAISEKRGEQPQHF. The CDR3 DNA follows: TGTGCCATCAGTGAGAAGCGGGGAGAGCAGCCCCAGCATTTT.

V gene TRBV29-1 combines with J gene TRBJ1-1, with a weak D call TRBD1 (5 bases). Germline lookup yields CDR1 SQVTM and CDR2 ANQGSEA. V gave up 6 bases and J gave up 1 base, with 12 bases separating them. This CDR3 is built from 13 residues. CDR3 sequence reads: CSVGYRQNTEAFF. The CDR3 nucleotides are TGCAGCGTGGGGTACAGGCAGAACACTGAAGCTTTCTTT.

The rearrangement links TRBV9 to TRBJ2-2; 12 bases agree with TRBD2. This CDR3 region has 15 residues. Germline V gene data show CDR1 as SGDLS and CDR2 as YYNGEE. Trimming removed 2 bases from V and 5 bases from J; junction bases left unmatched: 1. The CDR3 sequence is CASSVLAGGTGELFF. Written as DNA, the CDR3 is TGTGCCAGCAGCGTCCTAGCGGGGGGGACCGGGGAGCTGTTTTTT. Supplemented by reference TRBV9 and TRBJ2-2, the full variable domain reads DSGVTQTPKHLITATGQRVTLRCSPRSGDLSVYWYQQSLDQGLQFLIQYYNGEERAKGNILERFSAQQFPDLHSELNLSSLELGDSALYFCASSVLAGGTGELFFGEGSRLTVL.

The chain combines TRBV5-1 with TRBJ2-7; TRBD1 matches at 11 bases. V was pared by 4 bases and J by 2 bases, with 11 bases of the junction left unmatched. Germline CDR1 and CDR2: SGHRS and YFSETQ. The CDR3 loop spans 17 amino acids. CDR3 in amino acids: CASSQRTGGVPTYEQYF. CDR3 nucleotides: TGCGCCAGCAGCCAAAGGACAGGGGGCGTCCCGACCTACGAGCAGTACTTC.

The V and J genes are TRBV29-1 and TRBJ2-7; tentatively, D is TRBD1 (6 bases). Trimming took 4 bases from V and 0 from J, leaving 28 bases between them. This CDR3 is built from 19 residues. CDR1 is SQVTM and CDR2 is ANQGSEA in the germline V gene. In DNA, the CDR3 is TGCAGCGTTGGTCGCGGGTGCCAGGGGATACCATACCCCTCCTACGAGCAGTACTTC. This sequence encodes CSVGRGCQGIPYPSYEQYF.

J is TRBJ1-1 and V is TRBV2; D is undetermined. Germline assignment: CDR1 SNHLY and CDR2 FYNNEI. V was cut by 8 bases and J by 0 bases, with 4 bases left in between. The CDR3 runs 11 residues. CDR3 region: CASEMNTEAFF. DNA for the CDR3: TGTGCCAGCGAAATGAACACTGAAGCTTTCTTT.

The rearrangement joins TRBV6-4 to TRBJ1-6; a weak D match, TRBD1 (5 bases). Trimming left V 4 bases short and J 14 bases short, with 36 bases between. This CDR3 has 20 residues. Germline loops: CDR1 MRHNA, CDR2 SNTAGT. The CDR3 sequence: CASSVILRELLAIMFRALHF. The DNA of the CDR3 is TGTGCCAGCAGTGTCATACTCAGGGAATTGCTAGCGATAATGTTTCGAGCCCTCCACTTT.

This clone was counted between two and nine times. The CDR3 region has the DNA TGTGCCAGTAGTAGCAGTTCGAAGACCCAGTACTTC. It encodes CASSSSSKTQYF. The chain combines TRBV19 with TRBJ2-5; D not resolved. Germline V gene data show CDR1 as LNHDA and CDR2 as SQIVND (reference sequence). The CDR3 has 12 residues. Trimming removed 4 bases at V and 6 bases at J, with 9 bases between. Complete variable domain (other parts from reference TRBV19 and TRBJ2-5): DGGITQSPKYLFRKEGQNVTLSCEQNLNHDAMYWYRQDPGQGLRLIYYSQIVNDFQKGDIAEGYSVSREKKESFPLTVTSAQKNPTAFYLCASSSSSKTQYFGPGTRLLVL.

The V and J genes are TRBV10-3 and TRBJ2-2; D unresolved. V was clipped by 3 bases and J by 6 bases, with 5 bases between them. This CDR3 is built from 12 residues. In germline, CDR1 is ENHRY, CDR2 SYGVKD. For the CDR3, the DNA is TGTGCCATCAGTGACGGGCCCGGGGAGCTGTTTTTT. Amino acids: CAISDGPGELFF.

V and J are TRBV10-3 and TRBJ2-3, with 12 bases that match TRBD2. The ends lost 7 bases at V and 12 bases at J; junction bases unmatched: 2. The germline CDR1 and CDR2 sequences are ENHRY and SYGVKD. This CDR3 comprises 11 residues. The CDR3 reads CAITTSGSQYF. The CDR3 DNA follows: TGTGCCATCACGACTAGCGGGAGCCAGTATTTT.

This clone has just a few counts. The CDR3 bases are TGTGCCTGGACACGCGGGGGCCGAGAAAAACTGTTTTTT. Translation gives CAWTRGGREKLFF. The rearrangement uses TRBV30 and TRBJ1-4; TRBD1 is a possible D gene (6 bases). Per the germline V gene, CDR1 is GTSNPN and CDR2 is SVGIG (reference sequence). This CDR3 is built from 13 residues. V was pared by 4 bases and J by 8 bases, with 14 bases between.

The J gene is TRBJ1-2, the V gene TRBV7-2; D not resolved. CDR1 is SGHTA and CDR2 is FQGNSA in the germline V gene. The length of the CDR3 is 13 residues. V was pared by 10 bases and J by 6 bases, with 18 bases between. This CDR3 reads CATVLVYSNGYTF. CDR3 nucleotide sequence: TGTGCCACCGTGCTGGTCTATAGTAATGGCTACACCTTC.

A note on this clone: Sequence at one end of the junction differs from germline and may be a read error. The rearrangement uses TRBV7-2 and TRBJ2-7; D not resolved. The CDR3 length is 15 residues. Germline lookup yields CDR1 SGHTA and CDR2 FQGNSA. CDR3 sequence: CASSLAPASSSEQYF. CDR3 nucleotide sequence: TGTGCCAGCAGCTTAGCCCCAGCTAGTTCCTCCGAGCAGTACTTC.

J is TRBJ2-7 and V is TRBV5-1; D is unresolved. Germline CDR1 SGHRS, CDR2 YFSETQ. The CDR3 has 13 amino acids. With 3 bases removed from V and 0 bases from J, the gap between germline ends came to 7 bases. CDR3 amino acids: CASSSGPSYEQYF. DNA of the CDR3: TGCGCCAGCAGCTCAGGACCCTCCTACGAGCAGTACTTC.

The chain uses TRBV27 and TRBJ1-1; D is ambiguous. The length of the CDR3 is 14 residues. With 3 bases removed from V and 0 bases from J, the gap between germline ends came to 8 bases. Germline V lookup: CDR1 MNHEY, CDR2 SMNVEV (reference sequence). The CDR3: CASSFPGLNTEAFF. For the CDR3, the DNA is TGTGCCAGCAGTTTCCCGGGCCTGAACACTGAAGCTTTCTTT.

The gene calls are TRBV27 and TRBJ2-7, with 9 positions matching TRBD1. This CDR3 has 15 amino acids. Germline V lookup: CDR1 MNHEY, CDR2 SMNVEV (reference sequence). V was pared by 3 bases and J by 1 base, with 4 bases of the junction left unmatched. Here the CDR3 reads CASSFDRGISYEQYF. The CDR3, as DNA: TGTGCCAGCAGTTTCGACAGGGGGATTTCCTACGAGCAGTACTTC.

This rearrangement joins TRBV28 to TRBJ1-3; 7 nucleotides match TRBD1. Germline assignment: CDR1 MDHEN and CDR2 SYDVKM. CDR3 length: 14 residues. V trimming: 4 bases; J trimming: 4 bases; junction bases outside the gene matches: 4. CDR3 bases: TGTGCCAGCAGTTACTCGACAGGGGGAAACACCATATATTTT. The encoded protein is CASSYSTGGNTIYF.